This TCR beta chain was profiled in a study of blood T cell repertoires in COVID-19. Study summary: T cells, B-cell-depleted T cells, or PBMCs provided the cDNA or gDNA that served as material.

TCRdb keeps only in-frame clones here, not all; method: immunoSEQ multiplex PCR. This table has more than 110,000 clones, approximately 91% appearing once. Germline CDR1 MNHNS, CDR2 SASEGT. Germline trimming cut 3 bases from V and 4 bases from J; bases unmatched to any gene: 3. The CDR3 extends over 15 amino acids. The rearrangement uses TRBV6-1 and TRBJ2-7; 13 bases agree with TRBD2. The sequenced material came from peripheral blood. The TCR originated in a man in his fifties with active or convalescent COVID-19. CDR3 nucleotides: TGTGCCAGCAGTGAGGGACTAGCGGGAACGTACGAGCAGTACTTC. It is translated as CASSEGLAGTYEQYF.